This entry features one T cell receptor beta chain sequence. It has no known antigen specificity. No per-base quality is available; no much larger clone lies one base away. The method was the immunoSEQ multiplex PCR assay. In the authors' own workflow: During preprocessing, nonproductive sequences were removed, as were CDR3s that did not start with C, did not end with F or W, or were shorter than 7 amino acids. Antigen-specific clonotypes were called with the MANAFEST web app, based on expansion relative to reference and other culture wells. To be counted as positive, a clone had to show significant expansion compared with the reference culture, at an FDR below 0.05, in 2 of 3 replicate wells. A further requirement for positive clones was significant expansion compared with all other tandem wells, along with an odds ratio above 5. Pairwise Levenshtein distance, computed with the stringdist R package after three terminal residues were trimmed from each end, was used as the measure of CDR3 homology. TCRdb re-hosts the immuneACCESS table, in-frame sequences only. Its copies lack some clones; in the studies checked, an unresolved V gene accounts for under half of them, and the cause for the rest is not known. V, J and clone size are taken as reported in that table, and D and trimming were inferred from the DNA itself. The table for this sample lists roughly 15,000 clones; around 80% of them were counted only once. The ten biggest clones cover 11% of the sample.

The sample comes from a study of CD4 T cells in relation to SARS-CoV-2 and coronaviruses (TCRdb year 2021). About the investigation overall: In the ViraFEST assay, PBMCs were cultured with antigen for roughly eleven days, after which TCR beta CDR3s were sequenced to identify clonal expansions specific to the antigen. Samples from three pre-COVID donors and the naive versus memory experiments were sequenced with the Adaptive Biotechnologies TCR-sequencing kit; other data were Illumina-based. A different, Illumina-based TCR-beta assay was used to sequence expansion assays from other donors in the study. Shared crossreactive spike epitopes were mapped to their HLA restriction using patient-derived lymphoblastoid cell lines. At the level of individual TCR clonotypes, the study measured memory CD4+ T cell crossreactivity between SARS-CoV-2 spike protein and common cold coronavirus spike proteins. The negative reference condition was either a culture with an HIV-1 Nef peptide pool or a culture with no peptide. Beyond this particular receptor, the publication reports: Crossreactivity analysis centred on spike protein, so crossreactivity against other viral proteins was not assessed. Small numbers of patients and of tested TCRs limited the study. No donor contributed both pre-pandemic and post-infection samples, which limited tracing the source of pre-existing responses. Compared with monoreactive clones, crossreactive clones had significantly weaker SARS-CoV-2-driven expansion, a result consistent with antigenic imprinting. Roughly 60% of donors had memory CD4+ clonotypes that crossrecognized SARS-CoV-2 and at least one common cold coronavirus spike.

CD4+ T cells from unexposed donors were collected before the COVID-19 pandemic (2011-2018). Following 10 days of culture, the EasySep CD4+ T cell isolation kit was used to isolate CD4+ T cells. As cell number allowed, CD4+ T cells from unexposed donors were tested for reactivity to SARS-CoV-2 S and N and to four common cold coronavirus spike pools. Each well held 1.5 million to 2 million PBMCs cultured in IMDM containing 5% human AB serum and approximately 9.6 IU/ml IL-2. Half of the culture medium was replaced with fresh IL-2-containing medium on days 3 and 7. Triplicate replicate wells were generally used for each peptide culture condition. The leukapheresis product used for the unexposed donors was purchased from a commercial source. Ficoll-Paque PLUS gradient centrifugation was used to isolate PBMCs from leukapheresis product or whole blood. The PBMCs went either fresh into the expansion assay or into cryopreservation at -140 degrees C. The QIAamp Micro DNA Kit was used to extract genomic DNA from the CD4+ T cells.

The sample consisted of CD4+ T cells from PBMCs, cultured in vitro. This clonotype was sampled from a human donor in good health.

The DNA reads TGTGCCAGCAGTCTCCGAGGGGGCTCAACTAATGAAAAACTGTTTTTT. It is translated as CASSLRGGSTNEKLFF. The rearranged chain carries TRBV2 and TRBJ1-4; 7 middle bases align to TRBD1. CDR1 and CDR2 are drawn from the germline V gene: SNHLY, FYNNEI. Germline trimming: 5 bases from V, 0 bases from J; junction bases outside gene matches: 6. Including the terminal cysteine and phenylalanine, the CDR3 comprises 16 residues. The entry retains the CDR3 DNA only, 48 bases that are in frame from base 1.